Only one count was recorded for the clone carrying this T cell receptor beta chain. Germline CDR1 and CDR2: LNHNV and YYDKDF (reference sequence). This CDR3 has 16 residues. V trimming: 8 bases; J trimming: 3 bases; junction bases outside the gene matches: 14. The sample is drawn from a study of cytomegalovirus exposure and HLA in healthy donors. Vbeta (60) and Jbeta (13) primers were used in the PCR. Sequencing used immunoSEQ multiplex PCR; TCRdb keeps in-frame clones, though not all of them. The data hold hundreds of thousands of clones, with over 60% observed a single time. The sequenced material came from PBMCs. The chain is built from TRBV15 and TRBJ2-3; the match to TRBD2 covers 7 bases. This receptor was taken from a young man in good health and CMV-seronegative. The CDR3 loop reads CATRTTSVGPTDTQYF. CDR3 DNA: TGTGCCACCCGAACTACTAGCGTTGGTCCGACAGATACGCAGTATTTT. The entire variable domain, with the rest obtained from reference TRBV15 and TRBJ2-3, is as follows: DAMVIQNPRYQVTQFGKPVTLSCSQTLNHNVMYWYQQKSSQAPKLLFHYYDKDFNNEADTPDNFQSRRPNTSFCFLDIRSPGLGDTAMYLCATRTTSVGPTDTQYFGPGTRLTVL.